Listed below are T cell receptor beta chains from one sample, sequenced in a study of blood T cell repertoires in COVID-19. Assay: immunoSEQ multiplex PCR; the TCRdb copy retains only in-frame clones and omits some. The data show 55,000 to 75,000 clones, around 82% seen once. The specimen was peripheral blood. The source of these receptors is a man aged 80 or over with active COVID-19. Each CDR3 is given with its conserved first and last residue. A D gene is named only where the DNA matches it firmly. A row's size may be missing; if present it is once, few, many or a size class.

clone size | D gene | J gene | V gene | CDR3 protein | CDR3 DNA
few | - | TRBJ1-6 | TRBV7-9 | CASGPGNNSPLHF | TGTGCCAGCGGGCCGGGGAATAATTCACCCCTCCACTTT
- | - | TRBJ1-1 | TRBV6-4 | CASSPTGQRAEAFF | TGTGCCAGCAGTCCAACGGGACAAAGGGCTGAAGCTTTCTTT
- | - | TRBJ2-1 | TRBV9 | CASSVGLTGSSYNEQFF | TGTGCCAGCAGCGTAGGATTGACGGGAAGCTCCTACAATGAGCAGTTCTTC
- | - | TRBJ2-7 | TRBV7-2 | CASSFRRGGDYEQYF | TGTGCCAGCAGCTTCCGAAGGGGGGGGGACTACGAGCAGTACTTC
- | - | TRBJ1-2 | TRBV7-2 | CASSLGTVTLNSYGYTF | TGTGCCAGCAGCTTAGGGACAGTAACCCTGAATAGCTATGGCTACACCTTC
- | TRBD1 | TRBJ1-6 | TRBV6-5 | CASRGQGPNSPLHF | TGTGCCAGCAGGGGACAGGGACCGAATTCACCCCTCCACTTT
once | - | TRBJ1-5 | TRBV5-5 | CASSLDSLNQPQHF | TGTGCCAGCAGCTTGGATTCTCTCAATCAGCCCCAGCATTTT
- | - | TRBJ2-2 | TRBV23-1 | CASSQFQNRGMYTGELFF | TGCGCCAGCAGTCAATTCCAAAATCGAGGGATGTACACCGGGGAGCTGTTTTTT
- | - | TRBJ1-2 | TRBV5-4 | CASSLVGGNSNYGYTF | TGTGCCAGCAGCTTGGTTGGGGGGAACTCGAACTATGGCTACACCTTC
- | - | TRBJ2-2 | TRBV2 | CASTNRDTYTGELFF | TGTGCCAGTACGAACCGGGACACCTACACCGGGGAGCTGTTTTTT
once | - | TRBJ2-1 | TRBV21-1 | CASSNRQGEYPSSYNEQFF | TGTGCCAGCAGCAATCGACAGGGGGAATACCCCAGCTCCTACAATGAGCAGTTCTTC
- | TRBD1 | TRBJ2-2 | TRBV3-1/TRBV3-2 | CASRLGTGGFRGELFF | TGTGCCAGCAGGCTTGGGACAGGGGGCTTCCGCGGGGAGCTGTTTTTT
- | TRBD2 | TRBJ2-1 | TRBV6-6 | CASSYPGASGKNEQFF | TGTGCCAGCAGTTACCCCGGGGCTAGCGGGAAGAATGAGCAGTTCTTC
- | TRBD1 | TRBJ2-1 | TRBV5-4 | CASSLGDRGRREQFF | TGTGCCAGCAGCTTGGGGGACAGGGGGCGGCGGGAGCAGTTCTTC
- | TRBD2 | TRBJ2-5 | TRBV6-2/TRBV6-3 | CASSYPGLAGGPKVQETQYF | TGTGCCAGCAGTTACCCGGGACTAGCGGGAGGACCGAAGGTACAAGAGACCCAGTACTTC
- | TRBD2 | TRBJ2-1 | TRBV7-6 | CASSLATSGGNEQFF | TGTGCCAGCAGCTTAGCCACTAGCGGAGGGAATGAGCAGTTCTTC
- | - | TRBJ1-1 | TRBV15 | CATTRERMNTEAFF | TGTGCCACCACCAGGGAGAGGATGAACACTGAAGCTTTCTTT
- | TRBD1 | TRBJ1-2 | TRBV7-9 | CASIPQGQGAYYGYTF | TGTGCCAGCATCCCACAGGGACAGGGGGCCTACTATGGCTACACCTTC
- | - | TRBJ1-1 | TRBV2 | CASRTGSFNTEAFF | TGTGCCAGTAGAACAGGGTCCTTTAACACTGAAGCTTTCTTT
- | - | TRBJ2-3 | TRBV25-1 | CASSDGTQYF | TGTGCCAGCAGTGACGGTACGCAGTATTTT
- | TRBD1 | TRBJ2-1 | TRBV15 | CATKQGALTGGRYNEQFF | TGTGCCACCAAACAGGGGGCATTGACGGGGGGCCGATACAATGAGCAGTTCTTC
few | - | TRBJ2-7 | TRBV25-1 | CASSHETGSYEQYF | TGTGCCAGCAGCCATGAAACAGGGTCCTACGAGCAGTACTTC
- | TRBD2 | TRBJ2-5 | TRBV9 | CASSTWGGYQETQYF | TGTGCCAGCAGCACCTGGGGGGGGTACCAAGAGACCCAGTACTTC
few | TRBD1 | TRBJ2-3 | TRBV7-9 | CASSRNLGQGFDTQYF | TGTGCCAGCAGCCGGAATCTGGGACAGGGCTTTGATACGCAGTATTTT
- | - | TRBJ2-5 | TRBV18 | CASSPQGRQETQYF | TGTGCCAGCTCACCTCAGGGTCGGCAAGAGACCCAGTACTTC
- | TRBD2 | TRBJ2-1 | TRBV7-3 | CASSLLAGEYNEQFF | TGTGCCAGCAGCTTGCTAGCGGGGGAGTACAATGAGCAGTTCTTC
- | - | TRBJ2-5 | TRBV6-2/TRBV6-3 | CASSRPTGIMETQYF | TGTGCCAGCAGTCGACCCACAGGGATTATGGAGACCCAGTACTTC
- | - | TRBJ1-5 | TRBV6-6 | CASSNLQTSNQPQHF | TGTGCCAGCAGCAACCTACAGACCAGCAATCAGCCCCAGCATTTT
- | - | TRBJ1-1 | TRBV5-4 | CASSLRRQNTEAFF | TGTGCCAGCAGCTTGCGGCGACAGAACACTGAAGCTTTCTTT
- | - | TRBJ1-2 | TRBV30 | CAWSPGGSFYGYTF | TGTGCCTGGAGCCCGGGGGGCAGCTTCTATGGCTACACCTTC
- | - | TRBJ1-2 | TRBV10-2 | CASSRKIGYGYGYTF | TGCGCCAGCAGTAGAAAGATCGGTTACGGGTATGGCTACACCTTC
- | - | TRBJ2-3 | TRBV7-2 | CASSLASGGTDTQYF | TGTGCCAGCAGCTTAGCGTCGGGGGGCACAGATACGCAGTATTTT
- | TRBD2 | TRBJ2-3 | TRBV6-2/TRBV6-3 | CASSSEASGITDTQYF | TGTGCCAGCAGTTCTGAGGCTAGCGGAATCACAGATACGCAGTATTTT
few | - | TRBJ2-7 | TRBV3-1/TRBV3-2 | CASSRRGSPPSYEQYF | TGTGCCAGCAGCCGAAGAGGTAGCCCACCTTCCTACGAGCAGTACTTC
- | TRBD1 | TRBJ2-7 | TRBV18 | CASSPPTGTGIHEQYF | TGTGCCAGCTCACCACCTACCGGGACAGGTATACACGAGCAGTACTTC
- | TRBD1 | TRBJ2-3 | TRBV4-1 | CASSQVNRGPTDTQYF | TGCGCCAGCAGCCAAGTAAACAGGGGGCCGACAGATACGCAGTATTTT
- | TRBD2 | TRBJ2-7 | TRBV7-9 | CASSPTSGKTYEQYF | TGTGCCAGCAGCCCGACTAGCGGAAAAACCTACGAGCAGTACTTC
- | TRBD1 | TRBJ2-6 | TRBV9 | CASSAGPTGGEHSGANVLTF | TGTGCCAGCAGCGCGGGACCAACAGGGGGAGAACACTCTGGGGCCAACGTCCTGACTTTC
few | - | TRBJ2-2 | TRBV15 | CATNTGSAGELFF | TGTGCCACAAACACAGGGTCCGCCGGGGAGCTGTTTTTT